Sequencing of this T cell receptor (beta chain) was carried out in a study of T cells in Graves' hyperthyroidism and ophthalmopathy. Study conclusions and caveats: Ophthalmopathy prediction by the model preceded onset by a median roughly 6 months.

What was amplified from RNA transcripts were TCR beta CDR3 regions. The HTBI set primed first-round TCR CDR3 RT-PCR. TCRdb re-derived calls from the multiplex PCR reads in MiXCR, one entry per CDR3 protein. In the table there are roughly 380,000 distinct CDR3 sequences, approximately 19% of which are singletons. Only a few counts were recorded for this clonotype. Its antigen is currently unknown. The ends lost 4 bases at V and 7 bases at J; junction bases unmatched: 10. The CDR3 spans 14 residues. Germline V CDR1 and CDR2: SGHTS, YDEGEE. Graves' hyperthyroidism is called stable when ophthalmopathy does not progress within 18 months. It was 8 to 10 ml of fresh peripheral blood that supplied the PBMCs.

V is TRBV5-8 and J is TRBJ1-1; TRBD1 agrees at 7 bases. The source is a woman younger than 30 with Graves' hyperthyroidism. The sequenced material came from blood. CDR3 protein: CASSLDRAANEAFF. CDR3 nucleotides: TGTGCCAGCAGCCTAGACAGGGCCGCGAATGAAGCTTTCTTT.